This T cell receptor beta chain comes out of a study of T-cell memory formation after mild COVID-19. Looking at the study overall: TCR clusters were largely donor specific.

General study findings and limits: Contracting CD4+ clones were located mainly in CM and EM, and CD8+ clones in EMRA. Second-wave clones peaking on day 37 lacked confirmed SARS-CoV-2 specificity.

Points on this clonotype: Its target is not known.

Amplification by 5'RACE using constant-segment primers produced TCR alpha and TCR beta cDNA libraries that carried sample barcodes and UMIs. Via MiXCR, TCRdb re-called the 5' RACE reads, giving one row per CDR3 protein. The sample records nearly 110,000 distinct CDR3 sequences, 13% to 15% being singletons. The V gene's germline CDR1 is GTSNPN and CDR2 SVGIG (reference sequence). The CDR3 has 13 amino acids. V dropped 0 bases and J dropped 4 bases, with 10 bases sitting between them. The clonotype was recovered from a man aged 18 to 29 who had mild COVID-19 (a few samples of this study predate the infection). Cell type and time point are not known. The chain couples TRBV30 to TRBJ2-7; D is undetermined. Sequencing was carried out using PBMCs or a T cell subset sorted from them (not recorded which). This CDR3 reads CAWSVYSVYEQYF. The CDR3 nucleotides are TGTGCCTGGAGTGTTTACAGCGTTTACGAGCAGTACTTC.